This is a list of T cell receptor beta chains from one sample in a study of shared clonotypes between healthy human individuals. The table came from immunoSEQ multiplex PCR; TCRdb's copy has only in-frame clones and leaves some out. The sample holds 400,000 to 600,000 clones; around 79% are singletons and the top ten take around 12%. The sequencing sample was made of PBMCs. These receptors were collected from a woman between 40 and 50 years old in good health. Some clones in this sample may be carry-over from other donors' samples. The CDR3 runs from the conserved cysteine through the conserved F or W. D genes are given only for firm matches. Some rows mark clone size as missing; the rest say once, few, many or name a class of expanded clone.

d_call	v_call	j_call	clone_size	cdr3_nt	cdr3_aa
TRBD1	TRBV4-3	TRBJ2-1	-	TGCGCCAGCAGCCAAAAGGGGACAGGGAGTGGCTCCTACAATGAGCAGTTCTTC	CASSQKGTGSGSYNEQFF
TRBD2	TRBV5-1	TRBJ2-1	-	TGCGCCAGCAGCTACGGACTAGCGGGAGTTGAGCAGTTCTTC	CASSYGLAGVEQFF
TRBD1	TRBV29-1	TRBJ2-3	few	TGCAGCGCTGGGACAGGGGGTATAGATACGCAGTATTTT	CSAGTGGIDTQYF
-	TRBV6-1	TRBJ1-5	-	TGTGCCAGCTGCGGTCCAGGACTTAATCAGCCCCAGCATTTT	CASCGPGLNQPQHF
TRBD2	TRBV6-5	TRBJ2-7	once	TGTGCCAGCAGACCAAGCGGGAGGGCCGGAGGAGAGCAGTACTTC	CASRPSGRAGGEQYF
-	TRBV15	TRBJ1-4	-	TGTGCCACCAGCAGAGATAAGATCCGGGGGTCTCCTGAAAAACTGTTTTTT	CATSRDKIRGSPEKLFF
-	TRBV11-2	TRBJ2-7	-	TGTGCCAGCAGCTTAGCAGGGCTCTCCTACGAGCAGTACTTC	CASSLAGLSYEQYF
TRBD2	TRBV7-2	TRBJ2-1	-	TGTGCCAGCGGGGGATTCGTCTCTGGCGGGAGTTATCATGAGCAGTTCTTC	CASGGFVSGGSYHEQFF
-	TRBV27	TRBJ2-1	-	TGTGCCAGCAGTTTATGGCGGTACAATGAGCAGTTCTTC	CASSLWRYNEQFF
-	TRBV20-1	TRBJ2-3	-	TGCAGTGTTAGGGGATGGAATACGCAGTATTTT	CSVRGWNTQYF
-	TRBV14	TRBJ2-2	many	TGTGCCAGCAAGGGATTGAACACCGGGGAGCTGTTTTTT	CASKGLNTGELFF
-	TRBV25-1	TRBJ1-1	once	TGTGCCAGCAGTGACTACGTCGGGAACACTGAAGCTTTCTTT	CASSDYVGNTEAFF
TRBD2	TRBV5-1	TRBJ2-5	-	TGCGCCAGCAGCTACGGACTAGCGGGAGTTGGGGAGACCCAGTACTTC	CASSYGLAGVGETQYF
TRBD2	TRBV30	TRBJ2-1	-	TGTGCCTGGAGTGCACTAGCGGGCTCGGGGAAGCAGTTCTTC	CAWSALAGSGKQFF
-	TRBV18	TRBJ1-2	-	TGTGCCAGCTCACCACAGGGGAGCGGCTACACCTTC	CASSPQGSGYTF
-	TRBV15	TRBJ1-5	-	TGTGCCACCAGCAGACCCCGGGCCCCCCTCGCGGGGCAGCCCCAGCATTTT	CATSRPRAPLAGQPQHF
-	TRBV6-4	TRBJ2-3	many	TGTGCCAGCAGTGACTCAGGGGACACAGATACGCAGTATTTT	CASSDSGDTDTQYF
TRBD1	TRBV5-1	TRBJ1-4	few	TGCGCCAGCAGCTTGGGGGACAGGTCTAATGAAAAACTGTTTTTT	CASSLGDRSNEKLFF
-	TRBV28	TRBJ1-4	-	TGTGCCAGCAGTACATCCTGGGAGATGAATGAAAAACTGTTTTTT	CASSTSWEMNEKLFF
TRBD1	TRBV18	TRBJ1-5	-	TGTGCCAGCTCACCAACCGGGACAGGGGGCAATCAGCCCCAGCATTTT	CASSPTGTGGNQPQHF